Below, 8 T cell receptor beta chains from the same sample are listed, as sequenced in a study of CD8 T cells in Susac syndrome. With random hexamers, reverse transcription was performed on about 0.5 to 1 ug of RNA. Using its own MiXCR run on the immunoSEQ multiplex PCR reads, TCRdb lists one record per CDR3 protein. The sample has approximately 120,000 distinct CDR3 sequences, about 95% seen once. Sequencing used CD4+ T cells from PBMCs. The source of these receptors is a human donor in good health.

The chain carries TRBV5-6 and TRBJ2-1; possible D gene TRBD2, 5 bases. This CDR3 contains 16 residues. CDR1 and CDR2 from the germline V gene are SGHDT and YYEEEE. V was clipped by 4 bases and J by 4 bases, with 18 bases between them. The CDR3 bases are TGTGCCAGCAGCCAACCACTTACCTCGGGATACAATGAGCAGTTCTTC. Protein product: CASSQPLTSGYNEQFF.

The chain employs TRBV27 and TRBJ1-2; tentative D call: TRBD1 (6 bases). CDR1 is MNHEY and CDR2 is SMNVEV in the germline V gene (reference sequence). Trimming pared 3 bases from V and 5 bases from J, leaving 10 bases between. CDR3 length: 13 amino acids. The CDR3 loop reads CASSFAGEYGYTF. In DNA, the CDR3 is TGTGCCAGCAGTTTCGCAGGGGAATATGGCTACACCTTC.

This chain uses TRBV5-1 with TRBJ1-1; D call uncertain. Trimming took off 0 bases at V and 5 bases at J, with 14 bases between the two ends. Germline CDR1 and CDR2: SGHRS and YFSETQ. This CDR3 comprises 15 residues. The CDR3 protein is CASSLAGSRQTEAFF. DNA of the CDR3: TGCGCCAGCAGCTTGGCCGGGTCTCGTCAAACTGAAGCTTTCTTT.

The genes are TRBV10-3 and TRBJ2-7; D is uncertain. The V and J ends lost 8 bases and 4 bases respectively, with 21 bases between them. The V gene's germline CDR1 is ENHRY and CDR2 SYGVKD. CDR3 length equals 15 residues. CDR3 coding DNA: TGTGCCATCGGCAGTTCTAGTAGCTTGGGTTACGAGCAGTACTTC. Protein product: CAIGSSSSLGYEQYF.

The chain joins TRBV6-5 to TRBJ1-5, with TRBD1 as a possible D gene (6 bases). CDR3 length: 18 residues. Germline CDR1 MNHEY, CDR2 SVGAGI. Between the trimmed V and J ends, which lost 3 bases and 0 bases, there was a span of 18 bases. The DNA for the CDR3 is TGTGCCAGCAGTTATGGCCCTCCCCTACAGGGTAGCAATCAGCCCCAGCATTTT. Translation: CASSYGPPLQGSNQPQHF.

V usage is TRBV2 and J usage is TRBJ1-5, with TRBD1 as a possible D gene (5 bases). CDR1 SNHLY and CDR2 FYNNEI come from the germline V gene. V gave up 6 bases and J gave up 5 bases, with 8 bases separating them. CDR3 length: 12 residues. The CDR3 region is CASSDSDQPQHF. Here the CDR3 DNA reads TGTGCCAGCAGCGACAGTGATCAGCCCCAGCATTTT.

V usage is TRBV2 and J usage is TRBJ2-3; no clear D gene. Germline-derived CDR1 and CDR2 are SNHLY and FYNNEI. The CDR3 is 9 amino acids. V lost 7 bases to trimming and J lost 6 bases, with 2 bases between them. The CDR3 here is CASKDTQYF. CDR3 coding DNA: TGTGCCAGCAAGGATACGCAGTATTTT.

The rearrangement joins TRBV29-1 to TRBJ1-2, with unresolved D. The germline V and J ends were trimmed by 4 bases and 0 bases, with 3 bases remaining between them. CDR3 length: 11 residues. The germline gives CDR1 SQVTM, CDR2 ANQGSEA. This chain's CDR3 is CSVGANYGYTF. CDR3 nucleotide sequence: TGCAGCGTTGGGGCTAACTATGGCTACACCTTC. The variable domain in full, completed from reference TRBV29-1 and TRBJ1-2, reads SAVISQKPSRDICQRGTSLTIQCQVDSQVTMMFWYRQQPGQSLTLIATANQGSEATYESGFVIDKFPISRPNLTFSTLTVSNMSPEDSSIYLCSVGANYGYTFGSGTRLTVV.